This T cell receptor (beta chain) was found in a study of blood T cell repertoires in COVID-19. Germline loops: CDR1 LNHDA, CDR2 SQIVND (reference sequence). The CDR3 is 15 residues long. The V gene end was trimmed by 10 bases and the J gene end by 3 bases; junction bases not matched to a gene: 14. TCRdb's copy holds only in-frame clones and misses some; the assay was immunoSEQ multiplex PCR. The data contain 100,000 or so clones, around 87% of them singletons. The chain has TRBV19 and TRBJ1-1, with 7 positions matching TRBD1. The receptor was isolated from a woman aged 25 to 45 with acute or convalescent COVID-19. The sequenced material came from peripheral blood. CDR3 coding DNA: TGTGCCACCCTAGGACACTTCAGGGGGGACACTGAAGCTTTCTTT. Its protein is CATLGHFRGDTEAFF.